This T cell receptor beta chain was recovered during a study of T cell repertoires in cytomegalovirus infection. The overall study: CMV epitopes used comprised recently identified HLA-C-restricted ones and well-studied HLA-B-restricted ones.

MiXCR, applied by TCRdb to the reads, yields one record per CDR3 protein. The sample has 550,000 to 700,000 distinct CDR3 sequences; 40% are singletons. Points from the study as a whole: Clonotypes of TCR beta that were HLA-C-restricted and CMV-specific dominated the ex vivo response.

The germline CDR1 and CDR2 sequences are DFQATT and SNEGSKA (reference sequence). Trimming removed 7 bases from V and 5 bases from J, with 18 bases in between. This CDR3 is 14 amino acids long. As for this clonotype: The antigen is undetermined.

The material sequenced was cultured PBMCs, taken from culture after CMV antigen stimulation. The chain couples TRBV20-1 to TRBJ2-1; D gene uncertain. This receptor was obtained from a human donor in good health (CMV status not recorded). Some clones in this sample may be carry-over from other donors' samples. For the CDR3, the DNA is TGCAGTGTTGAACGCATTTTTGCGGACAATGAGCAGTTCTTC. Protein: CSVERIFADNEQFF.